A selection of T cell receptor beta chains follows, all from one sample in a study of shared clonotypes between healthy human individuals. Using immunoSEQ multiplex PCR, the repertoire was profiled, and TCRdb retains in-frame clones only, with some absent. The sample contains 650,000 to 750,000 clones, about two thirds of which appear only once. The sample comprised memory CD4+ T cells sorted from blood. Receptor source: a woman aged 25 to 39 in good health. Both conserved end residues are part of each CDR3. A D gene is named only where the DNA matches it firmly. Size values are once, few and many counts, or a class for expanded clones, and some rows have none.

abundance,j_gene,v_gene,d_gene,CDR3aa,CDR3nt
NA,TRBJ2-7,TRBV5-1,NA,CASSLDTGHFYEQYF,TGCGCCAGCAGCTTGGATACCGGACACTTCTACGAGCAGTACTTC
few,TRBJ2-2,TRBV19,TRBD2,CASRLSSGSSTGELFF,TGTGCCAGTCGGCTTTCTAGCGGGAGTTCCACCGGGGAGCTGTTTTTT
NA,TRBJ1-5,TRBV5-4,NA,CASSFFNGHNQPQHF,TGTGCCAGCAGCTTTTTTAACGGACACAATCAGCCCCAGCATTTT
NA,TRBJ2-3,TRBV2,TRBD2,CASRLLAGVTDTQYF,TGTGCCAGCAGGTTACTAGCGGGAGTCACAGATACGCAGTATTTT
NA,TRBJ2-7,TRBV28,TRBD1,CASRATGTAFYEQYF,TGTGCCAGCAGAGCCACCGGGACAGCCTTCTACGAGCAGTACTTC
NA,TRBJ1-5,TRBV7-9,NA,CASSEAGGGARQPQHF,TGTGCCAGCAGCGAGGCAGGCGGGGGGGCGAGGCAGCCCCAGCATTTT
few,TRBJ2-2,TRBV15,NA,CATSREGASQTGELFF,TGTGCCACCAGCAGAGAAGGGGCTAGCCAGACCGGGGAGCTGTTTTTT
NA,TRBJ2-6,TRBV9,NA,CASSGATIGANVLTF,TGTGCCAGCAGCGGGGCTACCATTGGGGCCAACGTCCTGACTTTC
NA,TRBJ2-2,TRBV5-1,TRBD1,CASSSGQVTGELFF,TGCGCCAGCAGCTCGGGACAGGTCACCGGGGAGCTGTTTTTT
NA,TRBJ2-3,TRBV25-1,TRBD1,CASSERSGTETDTQYF,TGTGCCAGCAGTGAAAGGTCCGGGACAGAGACAGATACGCAGTATTTT
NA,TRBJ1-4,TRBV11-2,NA,CASSLGGAREKLFF,TGTGCCAGCAGCTTAGGGGGAGCTCGCGAAAAACTGTTTTTT
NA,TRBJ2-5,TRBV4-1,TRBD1,CASSRPKGTGDVETQYF,TGCGCCAGCAGCCGCCCGAAGGGGACAGGGGACGTAGAGACCCAGTACTTC
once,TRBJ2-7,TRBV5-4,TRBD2,CASSPGTSGPYEQYF,TGTGCCAGCAGCCCCGGGACTAGCGGGCCTTACGAGCAGTACTTC
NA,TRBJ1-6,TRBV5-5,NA,CASSFRREARMGSPLHF,TGTGCCAGCAGCTTCCGGCGTGAGGCGCGTATGGGCTCACCCCTCCACTTT
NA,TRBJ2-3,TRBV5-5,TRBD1,CASRDGRGPDTQYF,TGTGCCAGCAGGGATGGCAGGGGGCCAGATACGCAGTATTTT
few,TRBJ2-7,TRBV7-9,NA,CASSLGHLNSYEQYF,TGTGCCAGCAGCTTAGGACACCTGAACTCCTACGAGCAGTACTTC
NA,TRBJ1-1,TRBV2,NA,CASSATGKNTEAFF,TGTGCCAGCAGTGCTACCGGGAAGAACACTGAAGCTTTCTTT
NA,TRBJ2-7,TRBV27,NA,CASKAQGSVYEQYF,TGTGCCAGCAAAGCACAGGGATCTGTCTACGAGCAGTACTTC
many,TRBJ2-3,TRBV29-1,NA,CSVLAESTDTQYF,TGCAGCGTTCTCGCGGAGAGCACAGATACGCAGTATTTT
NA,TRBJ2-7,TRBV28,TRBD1,CASSSSGGQGVYEQYF,TGTGCCAGCAGTTCCTCTGGGGGACAGGGGGTGTACGAGCAGTACTTC
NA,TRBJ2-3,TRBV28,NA,CASSFFDGRDTQYF,TGTGCCAGCAGTTTTTTTGACGGGCGGGATACGCAGTATTTT
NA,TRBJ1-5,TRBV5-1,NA,CASSLGDWGNQPQHF,TGCGCCAGCAGCTTGGGGGACTGGGGCAATCAGCCCCAGCATTTT
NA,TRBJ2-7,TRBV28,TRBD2,CASLASSGSGYEQYF,TGTGCCAGCCTCGCAAGTAGCGGGAGTGGCTACGAGCAGTACTTC
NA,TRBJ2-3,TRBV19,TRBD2,CASSTLGTSGGYTDTQYF,TGTGCCAGTAGTACTCTGGGGACTAGCGGGGGATACACAGATACGCAGTATTTT
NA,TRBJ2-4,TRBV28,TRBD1,CASSPSTGAGNIQYF,TGTGCCAGCAGTCCCTCAACAGGGGCCGGGAACATTCAGTACTTC
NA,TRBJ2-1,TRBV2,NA,CASNGHWNNEQFF,TGTGCCAGCAACGGACACTGGAACAATGAGCAGTTCTTC
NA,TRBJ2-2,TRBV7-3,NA,CASSSVTGELFF,TGTGCCAGCAGCTCAGTTACCGGGGAGCTGTTTTTT
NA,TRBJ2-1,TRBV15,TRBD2,CATSTRLAEYNEQFF,TGTGCCACCAGCACTCGACTAGCGGAGTACAATGAGCAGTTCTTC
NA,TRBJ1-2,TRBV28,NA,CASSFRRGLNYGYTF,TGTGCCAGCAGTTTTCGGAGGGGATTAAACTATGGCTACACCTTC
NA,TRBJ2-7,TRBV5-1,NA,CASSLARANEQYF,TGCGCCAGCAGCTTAGCCAGGGCGAACGAGCAGTACTTC
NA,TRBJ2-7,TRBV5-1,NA,CASSLAGGATYEQYF,TGCGCCAGCAGCTTGGCCGGGGGCGCGACCTACGAGCAGTACTTC
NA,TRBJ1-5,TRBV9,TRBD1,CASSANRGNQPQHF,TGTGCCAGCAGCGCCAACAGGGGGAATCAGCCCCAGCATTTT
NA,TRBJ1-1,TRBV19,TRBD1,CASIADRGNTEAFF,TGTGCCAGTATAGCGGACAGGGGCAACACTGAAGCTTTCTTT
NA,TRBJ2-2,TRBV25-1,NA,CASSVSGLGTGELFF,TGTGCCAGCAGTGTCTCCGGGCTCGGGACCGGGGAGCTGTTTTTT
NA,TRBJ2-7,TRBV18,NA,CASSLGRQDSYEQYF,TGTGCCAGCTCACTCGGCCGCCAGGATTCCTACGAGCAGTACTTC
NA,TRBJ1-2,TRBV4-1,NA,CASSQTATGSYGYTF,TGCGCCAGCAGCCAGACAGCCACAGGGAGCTATGGCTACACCTTC
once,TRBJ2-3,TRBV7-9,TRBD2,CASSLATSGSFSDTQYF,TGTGCCAGCAGCTTAGCGACTAGCGGGAGCTTCTCAGATACGCAGTATTTT
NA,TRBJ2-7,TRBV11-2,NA,CASSLGFGGEQYF,TGTGCCAGCAGCTTAGGGTTCGGGGGCGAGCAGTACTTC
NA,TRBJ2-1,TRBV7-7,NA,CASSLMGGSGNEQFF,TGTGCCAGCAGCCTCATGGGGGGATCGGGCAATGAGCAGTTCTTC
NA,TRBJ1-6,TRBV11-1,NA,CASTLGTNSPLHF,TGTGCCAGTACCCTGGGAACCAATTCACCCCTCCACTTT
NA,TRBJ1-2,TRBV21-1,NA,CASSARHPNYGYTF,TGTGCCAGCAGTGCGCGACACCCAAACTATGGCTACACCTTC
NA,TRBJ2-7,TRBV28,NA,CASSLDEARARSEQYF,TGTGCCAGCAGTTTAGACGAGGCCAGGGCAAGGTCGGAGCAGTACTTC
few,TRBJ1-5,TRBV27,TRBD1,CASSGTGGQPQHF,TGTGCCAGCAGTGGGACAGGGGGACAGCCCCAGCATTTT
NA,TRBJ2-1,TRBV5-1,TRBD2,CASSREETYNEQFF,TGCGCCAGCAGCCGGGAGGAGACCTACAATGAGCAGTTCTTC
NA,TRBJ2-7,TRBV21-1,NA,CASSKAGREGSYEQYF,TGTGCCAGCAGCAAAGCGGGTCGGGAGGGCTCCTACGAGCAGTACTTC
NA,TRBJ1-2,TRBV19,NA,CASSRRDYGYTF,TGTGCCAGTAGCCGCAGGGACTATGGCTACACCTTC
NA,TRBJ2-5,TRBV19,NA,CASSRFREETQYF,TGTGCCAGTAGTAGATTCAGGGAGGAGACCCAGTACTTC
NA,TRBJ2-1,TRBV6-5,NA,CASSYDLGYNEQFF,TGTGCCAGCAGTTACGATTTGGGTTACAATGAGCAGTTCTTC
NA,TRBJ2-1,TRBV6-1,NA,CASSDRDGSYNEQFF,TGTGCCAGCAGCGACCGGGACGGCTCCTACAATGAGCAGTTCTTC
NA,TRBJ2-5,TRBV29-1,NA,CSVGDGAGETQYF,TGCAGCGTGGGGGACGGTGCTGGCGAGACCCAGTACTTC
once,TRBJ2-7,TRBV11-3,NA,CASSSIVGGGYEQYF,TGTGCCAGCAGCTCCATCGTCGGTGGGGGGTACGAGCAGTACTTC